Below, 8 T cell receptor beta chains from the same sample are listed, as sequenced in a study of blood T cell repertoires in COVID-19. Method: immunoSEQ multiplex PCR; TCRdb's copy keeps in-frame clones and lacks some. The sample lists some 130,000 clones; less than 90% were seen once. Source material: PBMCs or T cells enriched from blood (not recorded which). The receptors stem from a woman in her fifties or sixties who had recovered from COVID-19.

The chain has TRBV11-2 and TRBJ2-2, with TRBD2 identical over 14 bases. The germline gives CDR1 SGHAT, CDR2 FQNNGV. The J segment lost 0 bases and the V segment lost 0 bases, leaving 3 bases of the junction unmatched. This CDR3 is 19 amino acids long. CDR3 DNA sequence: TGTGCCAGCAGCTTAGATCCGACTAGCGGGGGGGCGAACACCGGGGAGCTGTTTTTT. Protein: CASSLDPTSGGANTGELFF.

DNA for the CDR3: TGTGCCAGCAGCTTAGAGGACAGTGGGCTCTCGAACACCATATATTTT. As protein: CASSLEDSGLSNTIYF. The V gene is TRBV7-6, the J gene TRBJ1-3; possible D gene TRBD1, 6 bases. The CDR3 consists of 16 residues. Per the germline V gene, CDR1 is SGHVS and CDR2 is FNYEAQ. Trimming left V 1 base short and J 7 bases short, with 17 bases between.

The CDR3 protein is CASSTRDRSYEQYF. The CDR3 region has the DNA TGTGCCAGTAGTACCCGGGACAGATCCTACGAGCAGTACTTC. The gene calls are TRBV19 and TRBJ2-7, with 7 bases aligning to TRBD1. The CDR3 sequence is 14 residues long. V dropped 4 bases and J dropped 1; count of bases not matched to a gene: 4. Germline assignment: CDR1 LNHDA and CDR2 SQIVND (reference sequence).

This chain joins TRBV6-1 and TRBJ1-5; D is possibly TRBD1 (5 bases). CDR1 is MNHNS and CDR2 is SASEGT in the germline V gene. Trimming removed 2 bases at V and 4 bases at J, with 15 bases between. CDR3 length: 16 amino acids. The CDR3 coding sequence is TGTGCCAGCAGTGAACGCCCCCCGGACACTAATCAGCCCCAGCATTTT. Translating it yields CASSERPPDTNQPQHF.

This rearrangement joins TRBV29-1 to TRBJ1-6; 7 bases are shared with TRBD1. Unmatched junction bases numbered 3, after V lost 4 bases and J lost 6 bases. Germline V gene sequence: CDR1 SQVTM, CDR2 ANQGSEA. This CDR3 has 13 residues. For the CDR3, the DNA is TGCAGCGTTGCCGACAGGGCTAATTCACCCCTCCACTTT. Protein product: CSVADRANSPLHF.

The V and J genes are TRBV28 and TRBJ1-5; 9 positions agree with TRBD1. Trimming removed 5 bases from V and 3 bases from J; junction bases left unmatched: 8. The germline V gene has CDR1 MDHEN and CDR2 SYDVKM. The CDR3 contains 16 residues. CDR3 nucleotides: TGTGCCAGCAGTCCCCCCTACAGGGGGCACAATCAGCCCCAGCATTTT. Protein product: CASSPPYRGHNQPQHF.

The V call is TRBV5-1, the J call TRBJ1-1, with D maybe TRBD1 (6 bases). The CDR3 contains 14 residues. The germline CDR1 and CDR2 sequences are SGHRS and YFSETQ. Trimming took 0 bases from V and 5 from J, leaving 11 bases between them. The CDR3 region has the DNA TGCGCCAGCAGCTTGGGGGGGCGCGGGACTGAAGCTTTCTTT. Translated: CASSLGGRGTEAFF.

Only one count was recorded for this clone. The CDR3 here is CASSKGSGTGNTEAFF. The CDR3 nucleotides read TGTGCCAGCAGCAAAGGATCCGGGACAGGGAACACTGAAGCTTTCTTT. The chain couples TRBV7-8 to TRBJ1-1, with 8 positions matching TRBD1. CDR3 length equals 16 residues. The V gene end was trimmed by 5 bases and the J gene end by 1 base; junction bases not matched to a gene: 9. CDR1 is SGHVS and CDR2 is FQNEAQ in the germline V gene.